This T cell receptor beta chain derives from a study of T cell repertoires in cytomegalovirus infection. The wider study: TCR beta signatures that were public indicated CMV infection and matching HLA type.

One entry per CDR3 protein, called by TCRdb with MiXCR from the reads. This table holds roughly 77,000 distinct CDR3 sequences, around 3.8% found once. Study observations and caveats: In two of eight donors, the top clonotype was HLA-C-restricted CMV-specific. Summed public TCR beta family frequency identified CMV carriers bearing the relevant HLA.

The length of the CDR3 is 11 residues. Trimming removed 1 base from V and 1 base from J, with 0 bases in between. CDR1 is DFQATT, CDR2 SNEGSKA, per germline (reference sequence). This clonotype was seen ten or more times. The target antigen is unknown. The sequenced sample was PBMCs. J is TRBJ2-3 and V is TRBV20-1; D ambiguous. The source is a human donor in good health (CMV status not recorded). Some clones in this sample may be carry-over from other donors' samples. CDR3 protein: CSARGTDTQYF. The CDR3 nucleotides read TGCAGTGCTAGAGGCACAGATACGCAGTATTTT.